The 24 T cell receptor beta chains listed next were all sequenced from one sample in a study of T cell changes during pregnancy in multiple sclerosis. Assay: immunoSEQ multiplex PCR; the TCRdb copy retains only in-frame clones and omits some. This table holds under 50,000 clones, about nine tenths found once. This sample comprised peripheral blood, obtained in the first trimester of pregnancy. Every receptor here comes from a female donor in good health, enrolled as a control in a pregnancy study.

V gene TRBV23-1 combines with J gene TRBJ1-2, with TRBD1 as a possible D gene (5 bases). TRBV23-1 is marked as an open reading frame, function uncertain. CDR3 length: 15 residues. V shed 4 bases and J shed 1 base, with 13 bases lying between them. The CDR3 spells CASSPVRGNNYGYTF. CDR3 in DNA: TGCGCCAGCAGTCCTGTGCGGGGCAATAACTATGGCTACACCTTC.

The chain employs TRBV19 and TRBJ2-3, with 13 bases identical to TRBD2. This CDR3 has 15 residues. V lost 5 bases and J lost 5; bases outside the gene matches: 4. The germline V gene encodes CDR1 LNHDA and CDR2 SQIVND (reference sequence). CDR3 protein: CASSSGLAGVDTQYF. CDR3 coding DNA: TGTGCCAGTAGTTCCGGACTAGCGGGGGTAGATACGCAGTATTTT. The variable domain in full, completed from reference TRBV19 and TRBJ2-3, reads DGGITQSPKYLFRKEGQNVTLSCEQNLNHDAMYWYRQDPGQGLRLIYYSQIVNDFQKGDIAEGYSVSREKKESFPLTVTSAQKNPTAFYLCASSSGLAGVDTQYFGPGTRLTVL.

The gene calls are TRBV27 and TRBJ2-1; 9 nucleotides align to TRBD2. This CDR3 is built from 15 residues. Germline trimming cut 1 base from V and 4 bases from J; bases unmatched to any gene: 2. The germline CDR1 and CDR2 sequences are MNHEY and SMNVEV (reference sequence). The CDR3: CASSLWAGGYNEQFF. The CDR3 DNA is TGTGCCAGCAGTTTATGGGCGGGGGGGTACAATGAGCAGTTCTTC.

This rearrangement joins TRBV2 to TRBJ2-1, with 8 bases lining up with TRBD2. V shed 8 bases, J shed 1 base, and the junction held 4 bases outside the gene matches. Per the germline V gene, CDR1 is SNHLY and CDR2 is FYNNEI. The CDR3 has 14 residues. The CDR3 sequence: CASEASGSYNEQFF. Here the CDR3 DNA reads TGTGCCAGCGAGGCTAGCGGGTCCTACAATGAGCAGTTCTTC.

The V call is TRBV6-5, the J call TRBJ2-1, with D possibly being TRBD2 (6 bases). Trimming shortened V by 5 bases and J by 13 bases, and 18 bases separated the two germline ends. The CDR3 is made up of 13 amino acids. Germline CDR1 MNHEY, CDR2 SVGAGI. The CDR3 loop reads CASSPGLPLLQFF. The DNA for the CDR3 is TGTGCCAGCAGTCCCGGACTACCTCTACTCCAGTTCTTC.

The CDR3 is CASSPPPGANEQYF. CDR3 nucleotides: TGTGCCAGCTCACCACCGCCAGGGGCAAACGAGCAGTACTTC. V usage is TRBV18 and J usage is TRBJ2-7; TRBD1 might be the D (6 bases). The CDR3 has 14 residues. Deletions cut 0 bases from V and 5 bases from J, with 11 bases between. The germline CDR1 and CDR2 sequences are KGHSH and LQKENI.

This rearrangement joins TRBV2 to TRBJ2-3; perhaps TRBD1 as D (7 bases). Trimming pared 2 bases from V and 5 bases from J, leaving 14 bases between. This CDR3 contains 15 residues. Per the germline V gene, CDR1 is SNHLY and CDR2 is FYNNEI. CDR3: CASSEQGGYGDTQYF. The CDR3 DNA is TGTGCCAGCAGTGAACAGGGGGGTTATGGAGATACGCAGTATTTT.

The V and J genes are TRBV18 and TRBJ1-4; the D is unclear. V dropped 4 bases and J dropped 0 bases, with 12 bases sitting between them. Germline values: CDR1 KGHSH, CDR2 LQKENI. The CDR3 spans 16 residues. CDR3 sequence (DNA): TGTGCCAGCTCACTCCTTTTACCGGCAACTAATGAAAAACTGTTTTTT. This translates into CASSLLLPATNEKLFF.

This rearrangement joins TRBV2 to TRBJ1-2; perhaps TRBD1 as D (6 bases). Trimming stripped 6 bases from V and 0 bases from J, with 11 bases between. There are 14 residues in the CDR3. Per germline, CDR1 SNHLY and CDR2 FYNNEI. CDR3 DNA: TGTGCCAGCAGATACAGGGTTACTAACTATGGCTACACCTTC. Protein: CASRYRVTNYGYTF.

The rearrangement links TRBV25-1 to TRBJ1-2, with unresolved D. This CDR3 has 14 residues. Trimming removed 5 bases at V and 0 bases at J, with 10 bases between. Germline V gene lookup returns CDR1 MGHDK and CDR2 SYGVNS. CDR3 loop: CASSNPGTNYGYTF. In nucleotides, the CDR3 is TGTGCCAGCAGTAACCCGGGTACTAACTATGGCTACACCTTC.

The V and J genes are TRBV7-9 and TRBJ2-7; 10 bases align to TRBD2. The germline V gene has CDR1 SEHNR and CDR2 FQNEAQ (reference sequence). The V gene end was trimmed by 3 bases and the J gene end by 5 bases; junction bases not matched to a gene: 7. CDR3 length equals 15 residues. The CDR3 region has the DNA TGTGCCAGCAGCTTTCATCTAGCGGGGGTTGACGAGCAGTACTTC. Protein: CASSFHLAGVDEQYF.

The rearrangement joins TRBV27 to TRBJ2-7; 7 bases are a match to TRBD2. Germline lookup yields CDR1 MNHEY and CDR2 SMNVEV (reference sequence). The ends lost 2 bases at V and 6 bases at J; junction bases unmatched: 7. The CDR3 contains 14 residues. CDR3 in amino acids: CASSLGGGVGEQYF. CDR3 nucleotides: TGTGCCAGCAGTTTAGGGGGAGGGGTAGGCGAGCAGTACTTC.

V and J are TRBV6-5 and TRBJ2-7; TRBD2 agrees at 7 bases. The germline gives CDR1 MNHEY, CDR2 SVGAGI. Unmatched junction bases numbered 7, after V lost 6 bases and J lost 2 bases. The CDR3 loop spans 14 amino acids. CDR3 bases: TGTGCCAGCAGGGGGGGAGGGTTGACCTACGAGCAGTACTTC. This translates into CASRGGGLTYEQYF.

The CDR3 loop is CASSHLYYNSPLHF. CDR3 nucleotides: TGCGCCAGCAGCCACCTTTACTATAATTCACCCCTCCACTTT. V usage is TRBV4-1 and J usage is TRBJ1-6; D not resolved. CDR1 is MGHRA and CDR2 is YSYEKL in the germline V gene. The CDR3 runs 14 residues. V lost 3 bases, J lost 3 bases, and 6 bases lay in between.

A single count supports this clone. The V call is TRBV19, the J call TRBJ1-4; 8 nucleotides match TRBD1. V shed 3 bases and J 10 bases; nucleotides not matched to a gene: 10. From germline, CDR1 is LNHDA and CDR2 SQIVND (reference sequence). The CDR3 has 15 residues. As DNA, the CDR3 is TGTGCCAGTAGTATTGGTGGCAGGGGGCTTCGAAAACTGTTTTTT. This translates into CASSIGGRGLRKLFF.

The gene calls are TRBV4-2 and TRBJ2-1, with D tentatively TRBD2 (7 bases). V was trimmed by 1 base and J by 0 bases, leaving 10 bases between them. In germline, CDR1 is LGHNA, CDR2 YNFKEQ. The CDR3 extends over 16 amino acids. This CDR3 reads CASSQVGGLSYNEQFF. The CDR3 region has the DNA TGTGCCAGCAGCCAAGTCGGGGGGCTCTCCTACAATGAGCAGTTCTTC.

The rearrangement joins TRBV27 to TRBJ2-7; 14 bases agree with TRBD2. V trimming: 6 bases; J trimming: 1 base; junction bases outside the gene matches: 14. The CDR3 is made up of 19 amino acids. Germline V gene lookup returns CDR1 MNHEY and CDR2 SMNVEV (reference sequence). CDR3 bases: TGTGCCAGCAGAACGATGGGACTAGCGGGAGAACTGGGTTCCTACGAGCAGTACTTC. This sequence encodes CASRTMGLAGELGSYEQYF.

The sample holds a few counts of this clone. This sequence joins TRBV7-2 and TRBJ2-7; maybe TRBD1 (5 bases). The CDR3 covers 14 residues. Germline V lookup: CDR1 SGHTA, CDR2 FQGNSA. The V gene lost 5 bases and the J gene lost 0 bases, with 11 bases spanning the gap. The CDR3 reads CASSRDRSSYEQYF. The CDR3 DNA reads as TGTGCCAGCAGCCGAGACAGAAGCTCCTACGAGCAGTACTTC.

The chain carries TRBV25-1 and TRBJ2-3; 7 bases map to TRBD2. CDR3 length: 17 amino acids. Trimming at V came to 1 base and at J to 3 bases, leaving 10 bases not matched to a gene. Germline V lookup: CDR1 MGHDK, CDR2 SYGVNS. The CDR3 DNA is TGTGCCAGCAGTGAATCGGGCCCGGGACTATCTACAGATACGCAGTATTTT. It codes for CASSESGPGLSTDTQYF.

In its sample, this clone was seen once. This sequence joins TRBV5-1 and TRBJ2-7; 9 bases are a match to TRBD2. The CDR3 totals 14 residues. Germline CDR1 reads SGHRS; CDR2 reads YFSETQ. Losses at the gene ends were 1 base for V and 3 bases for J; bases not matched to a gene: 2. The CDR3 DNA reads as TGCGCCAGCAGCTTGAGCGGGGGGTTCTACGAGCAGTACTTC. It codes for CASSLSGGFYEQYF.

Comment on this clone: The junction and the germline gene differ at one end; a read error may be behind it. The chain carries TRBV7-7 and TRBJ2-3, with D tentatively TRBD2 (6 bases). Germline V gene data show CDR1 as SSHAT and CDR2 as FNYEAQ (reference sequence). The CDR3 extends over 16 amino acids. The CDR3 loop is CASSLGGAGSADTQYF. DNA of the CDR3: TGTGCTAGCAGCTTAGGCGGGGCGGGCAGTGCAGATACGCAGTATTTT.

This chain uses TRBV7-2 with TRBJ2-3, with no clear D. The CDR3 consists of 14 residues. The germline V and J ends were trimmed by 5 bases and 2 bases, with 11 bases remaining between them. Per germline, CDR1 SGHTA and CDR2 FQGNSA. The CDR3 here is CASSPRAHTDTQYF. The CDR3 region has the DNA TGTGCCAGCAGCCCCCGAGCCCACACAGATACGCAGTATTTT.

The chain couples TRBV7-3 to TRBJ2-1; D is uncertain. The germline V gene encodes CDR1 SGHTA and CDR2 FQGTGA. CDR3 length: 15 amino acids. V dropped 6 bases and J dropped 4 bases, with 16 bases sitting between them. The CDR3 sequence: CASSPSGPSYNEQFF. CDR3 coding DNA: TGTGCCAGCAGTCCGTCTGGGCCCTCTTACAATGAGCAGTTCTTC.

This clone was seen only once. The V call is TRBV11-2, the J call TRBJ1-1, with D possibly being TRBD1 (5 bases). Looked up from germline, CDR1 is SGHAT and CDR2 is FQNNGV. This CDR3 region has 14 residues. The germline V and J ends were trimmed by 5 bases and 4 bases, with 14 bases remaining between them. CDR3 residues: CASSLTDLVTEAFF. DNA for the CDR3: TGTGCCAGCAGCCTGACAGATCTGGTCACTGAAGCTTTCTTT. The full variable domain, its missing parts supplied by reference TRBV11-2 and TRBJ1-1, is EAGVAQSPRYKIIEKRQSVAFWCNPISGHATLYWYQQILGQGPKLLIQFQNNGVVDDSQLPKDRFSAERLKGVDSTLKIQPAKLEDSAVYLCASSLTDLVTEAFFGQGTRLTVV.